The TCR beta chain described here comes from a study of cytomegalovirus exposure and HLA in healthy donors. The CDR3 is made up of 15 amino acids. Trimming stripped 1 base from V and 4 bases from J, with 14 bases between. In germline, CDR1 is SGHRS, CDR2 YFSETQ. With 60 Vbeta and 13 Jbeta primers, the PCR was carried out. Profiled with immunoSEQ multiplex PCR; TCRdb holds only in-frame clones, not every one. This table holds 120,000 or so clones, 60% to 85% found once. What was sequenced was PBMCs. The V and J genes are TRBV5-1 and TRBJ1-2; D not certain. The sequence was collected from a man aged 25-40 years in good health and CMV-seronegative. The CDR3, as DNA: TGCGCCAGCAGCTTGCCCGCGGATTCTAGCTATGGCTACACCTTC. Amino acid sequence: CASSLPADSSYGYTF. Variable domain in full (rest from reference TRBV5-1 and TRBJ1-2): KAGVTQTPRYLIKTRGQQVTLSCSPISGHRSVSWYQQTPGQGLQFLFEYFSETQRNKGNFPGRFSGRQFSNSRSEMNVSTLELGDSALYLCASSLPADSSYGYTFGSGTRLTVV.